The 5 T cell receptor beta chains below were found in one sample sequenced in a study of Ad26.COV2.S vaccination and SARS-CoV-2 variants. The sample's treatment: some 20 received Ad26.COV2.S at low or high dose, single or two shots; 5 received placebo; per-sample allocation not given. Repertoires come from day 63 after the first vaccine or placebo injection. Data came from immunoSEQ multiplex PCR; TCRdb stores just in-frame clones and leaves some out. The repertoire consists of about 320,000 clones, with 85% to 90% occurring once and the leading ten covering around 1.9%. Sequences were derived from peripheral blood, sampled in a trial of Ad26.COV2.S vaccine versus placebo. The receptors originated from a person between 18 and 65 years old who received the Ad26.COV2.S COVID-19 vaccine or a placebo.

The chain couples TRBV9 to TRBJ1-5, with D unresolved. Trimming pared 0 bases from V and 8 bases from J, leaving 15 bases between. CDR1 and CDR2 (germline): SGDLS, YYNGEE. This CDR3 comprises 15 residues. The CDR3 region has the DNA TGTGCCAGCAGCGTAGAGGGCGGGCGCTGGGAGCCCCAGCATTTT. Protein product: CASSVEGGRWEPQHF. The whole variable domain, filled in from reference TRBV9 and TRBJ1-5, reads DSGVTQTPKHLITATGQRVTLRCSPRSGDLSVYWYQQSLDQGLQFLIQYYNGEERAKGNILERFSAQQFPDLHSELNLSSLELGDSALYFCASSVEGGRWEPQHFGDGTRLSIL.

With respect to this clone: Different DNA sequences within this sample yield the same CDR3. This chain links TRBV3-1 (or the pseudogene TRBV3-2) with TRBJ1-2, with 7 bases aligning to TRBD1. V dropped 4 bases and J dropped 0; count of bases not matched to a gene: 5. The CDR3 length is 15 residues. Germline V gene data show CDR1 as LGHDT and CDR2 as YNNKEL (reference sequence). The CDR3 DNA is TGTGCCAGCAGCCCGCGGGACAGACCTAACTATGGCTACACCTTC. It translates to CASSPRDRPNYGYTF.

The chain's CDR3 is CASSVGGQSSGNTIYF. Here the CDR3 DNA reads TGTGCCAGCAGCGTGGGGGGCCAAAGCTCTGGAAACACCATATATTTT. The V gene is TRBV9, the J gene TRBJ1-3; possible D gene TRBD1, 6 bases. V was shortened by 2 bases and J by 0 bases, with 12 bases between the two germline ends. This CDR3 has 16 residues. Germline loops: CDR1 SGDLS, CDR2 YYNGEE.

This chain links TRBV6-5 with TRBJ2-3, with D unclear. Germline CDR1 and CDR2: MNHEY and SVGAGI. The ends were cut back, 11 bases at V and 2 bases at J, with 11 bases in the middle. This CDR3 comprises 12 residues. The CDR3 protein is CALQPYTDTQYF. The CDR3 DNA sequence: TGTGCCCTCCAGCCCTACACAGATACGCAGTATTTT.

This clone was counted once. V usage is TRBV7-9 and J usage is TRBJ1-6; no clear D gene. The germline V gene encodes CDR1 SEHNR and CDR2 FQNEAQ (reference sequence). Trimming took off 4 bases at V and 6 bases at J, with 4 bases between the two ends. The CDR3 has 12 residues. This CDR3 reads CASSYSNSPLHF. The CDR3 bases are TGTGCCAGCAGCTACTCTAATTCACCCCTCCACTTT.